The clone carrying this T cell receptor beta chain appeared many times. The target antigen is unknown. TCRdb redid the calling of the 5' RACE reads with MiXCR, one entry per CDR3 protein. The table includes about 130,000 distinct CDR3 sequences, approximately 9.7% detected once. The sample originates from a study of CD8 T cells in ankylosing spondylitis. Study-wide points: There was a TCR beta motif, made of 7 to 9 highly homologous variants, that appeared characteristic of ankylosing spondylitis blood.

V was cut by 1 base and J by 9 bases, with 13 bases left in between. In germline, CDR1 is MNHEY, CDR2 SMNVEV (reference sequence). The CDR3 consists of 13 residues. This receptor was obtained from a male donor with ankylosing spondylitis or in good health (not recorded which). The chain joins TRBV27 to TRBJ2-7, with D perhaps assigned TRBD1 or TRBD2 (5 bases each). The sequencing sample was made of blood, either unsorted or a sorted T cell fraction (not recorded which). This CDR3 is CASSLWDQGGQYF. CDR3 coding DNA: TGTGCCAGCAGTTTATGGGACCAAGGAGGGCAGTACTTC.